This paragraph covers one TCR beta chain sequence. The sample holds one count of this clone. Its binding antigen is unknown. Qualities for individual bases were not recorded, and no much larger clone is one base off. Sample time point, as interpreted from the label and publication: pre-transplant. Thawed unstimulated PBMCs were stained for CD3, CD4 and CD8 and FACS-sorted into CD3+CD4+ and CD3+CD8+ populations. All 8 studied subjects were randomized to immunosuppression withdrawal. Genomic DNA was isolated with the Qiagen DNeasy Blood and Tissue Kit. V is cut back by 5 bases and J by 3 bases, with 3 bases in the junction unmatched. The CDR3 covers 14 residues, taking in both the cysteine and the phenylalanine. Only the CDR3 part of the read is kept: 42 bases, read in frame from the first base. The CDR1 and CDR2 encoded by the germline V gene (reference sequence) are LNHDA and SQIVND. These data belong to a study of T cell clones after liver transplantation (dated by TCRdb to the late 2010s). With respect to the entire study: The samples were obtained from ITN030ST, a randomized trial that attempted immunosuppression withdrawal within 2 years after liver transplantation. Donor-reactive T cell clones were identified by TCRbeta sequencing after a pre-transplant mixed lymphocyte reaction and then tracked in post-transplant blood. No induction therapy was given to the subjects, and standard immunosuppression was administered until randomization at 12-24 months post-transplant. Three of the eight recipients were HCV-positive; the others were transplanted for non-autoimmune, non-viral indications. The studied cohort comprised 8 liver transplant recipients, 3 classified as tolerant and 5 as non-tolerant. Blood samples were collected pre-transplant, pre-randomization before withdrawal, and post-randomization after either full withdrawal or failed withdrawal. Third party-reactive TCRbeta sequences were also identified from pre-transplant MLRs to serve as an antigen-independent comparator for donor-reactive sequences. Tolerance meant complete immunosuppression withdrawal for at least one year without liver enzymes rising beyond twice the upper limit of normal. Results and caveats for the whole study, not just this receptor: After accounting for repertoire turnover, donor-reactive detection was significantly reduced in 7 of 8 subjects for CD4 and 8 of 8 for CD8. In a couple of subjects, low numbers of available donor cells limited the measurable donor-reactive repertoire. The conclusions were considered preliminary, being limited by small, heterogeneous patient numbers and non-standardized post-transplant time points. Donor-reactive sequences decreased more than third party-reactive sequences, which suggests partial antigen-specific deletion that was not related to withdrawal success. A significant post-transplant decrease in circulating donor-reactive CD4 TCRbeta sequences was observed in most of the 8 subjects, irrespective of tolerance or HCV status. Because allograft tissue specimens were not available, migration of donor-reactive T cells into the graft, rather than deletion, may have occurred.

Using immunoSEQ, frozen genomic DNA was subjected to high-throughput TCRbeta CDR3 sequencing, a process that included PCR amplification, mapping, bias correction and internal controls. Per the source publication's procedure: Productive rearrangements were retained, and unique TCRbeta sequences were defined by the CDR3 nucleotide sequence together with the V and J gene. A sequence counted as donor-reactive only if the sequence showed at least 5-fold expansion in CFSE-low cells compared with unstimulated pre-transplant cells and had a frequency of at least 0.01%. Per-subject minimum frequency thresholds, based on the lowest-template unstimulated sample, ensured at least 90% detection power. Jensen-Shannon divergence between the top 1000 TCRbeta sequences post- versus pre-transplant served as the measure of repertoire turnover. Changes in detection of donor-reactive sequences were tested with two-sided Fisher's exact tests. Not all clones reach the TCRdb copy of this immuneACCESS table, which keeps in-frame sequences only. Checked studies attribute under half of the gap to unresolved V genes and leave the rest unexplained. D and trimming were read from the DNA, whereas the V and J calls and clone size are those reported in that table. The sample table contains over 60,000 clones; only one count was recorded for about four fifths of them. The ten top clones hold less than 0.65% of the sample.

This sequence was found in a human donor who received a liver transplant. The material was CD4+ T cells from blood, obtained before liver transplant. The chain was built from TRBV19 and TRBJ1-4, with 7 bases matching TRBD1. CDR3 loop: CASSVTGSNEKLFF. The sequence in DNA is TGTGCCAGTAGTGTGACAGGGTCTAATGAAAAACTGTTTTTT.